This note documents a single T cell receptor (beta chain) sequence. The antigen is not known. The data stem from a study of regulatory T cells in long-lasting Graves disease. V was clipped by 5 bases and J by 0 bases; unmatched bases: 5. Germline CDR1 MNHEY, CDR2 SMNVEV (reference sequence). The CDR3 spans 15 residues. Study-level findings and limits: Sample size was small, which may have lowered accuracy. Persistent Graves' disease cases displayed lower TCR diversity than newly diagnosed ones.

As to time point: persistent/refractory GD, antithyroid drugs over 5 years with positive TRAb. PBMC-extracted RNA yielded the TCR library. Approximately 9 milliliters of peripheral blood were taken and placed in EDTA tubes. Construction of the TCR beta libraries employed iRepertoire HTBI primers in conjunction with Arm-PCR of CDR3 regions. In TCRdb, the multiplex PCR reads were re-called with MiXCR into one record per CDR3 protein. The sample records over 350,000 distinct CDR3 sequences, under 25% being singletons. The chain combines TRBV27 with TRBJ1-1, with 8 positions matching TRBD1. The material was peripheral blood mononuclear cells (PBMCs), obtained when the disease was refractory, from a patient treated with antithyroid drugs. The TCR was taken from a female donor with Graves disease. Here the CDR3 reads CASSLQGGVNTEAFF. In DNA form, the CDR3 reads TGTGCCAGCAGTCTACAGGGGGGAGTGAACACTGAAGCTTTCTTT.